These 23 T cell receptor beta chains were all obtained from the same sample, sequenced in a study of blood T cells in healthy people across ages (dated by TCRdb to between 2015 and 2017). Library preparation used 5' RACE. The sequencer was an Illumina HiSeq 2500. A second PCR of roughly 7 to 11 cycles was run with a J-beta primer mix and a sample-barcoded 5' primer. TCRdb reworked the public reads: Q25 trimming with fastp, MiXCR clone assembly, productive beta chains retained. One record per CDR3 amino acid sequence lists the most common genes and DNA. Counted in this sample were 600,000 or so distinct CDR3 sequences; under 30% of them appeared once. The ten largest clones take up 15% to 18% of the sample. The sequencing input was blood. The source is a woman older than 75 in good health.

This CDR3 reads CSAHRSGTDTQYF. CDR3 coding DNA: TGCAGTGCACACCGTTCAGGCACAGATACGCAGTATTTT. The chain uses TRBV20-1 and TRBJ2-3; D ambiguous. There are 13 residues in the CDR3. Germline values: CDR1 DFQATT, CDR2 SNEGSKA (reference sequence). Trimming took 6 bases from V and 1 from J, leaving 11 bases between them.

Remarks on this clonotype: The final CDR3 position lacks the conserved phenylalanine or tryptophan, pointing to a likely read error. V and J are TRBV9 and TRBJ1-6; 10 bases line up with TRBD1. V shed 3 bases, J shed 6 bases, and the junction held 6 bases outside the gene matches. Germline CDR1 is SGDLS and CDR2 is YYNGEE. The CDR3 consists of 16 residues. CDR3 in amino acids: CASSAKGQGGNSPLHC. The DNA of the CDR3 is TGTGCCAGCAGCGCCAAAGGACAGGGGGGTAATTCACCCCTCCACTGT.

The table lists this clonotype with many counts. J is TRBJ2-1 and V is TRBV4-2; TRBD2 agrees at 8 bases. The junction had 7 bases not matched to a gene; V was cut back by 0 bases and J by 6 bases. Germline values: CDR1 LGHNA, CDR2 YNFKEQ. This CDR3 region has 16 residues. The CDR3 here is CASSQDVRGGGNEQFF. The DNA of the CDR3 is TGTGCCAGCAGCCAAGATGTTCGGGGGGGCGGCAATGAGCAGTTCTTC.

This rearrangement joins TRBV7-6 to TRBJ2-3; D gene ambiguous. Looked up from germline, CDR1 is SGHVS and CDR2 is FNYEAQ. The V end was cut by 5 bases, the J end by 0 bases, with 12 bases between. The CDR3 loop spans 15 amino acids. The CDR3 DNA reads as TGTGCCAGCAGCAGAGGCCCCTCTAGCACAGATACGCAGTATTTT. Residues: CASSRGPSSTDTQYF.

This clonotype was found many times. The rearrangement links TRBV20-1 to TRBJ1-6; weak D call: TRBD1 (6 bases). The V gene's germline CDR1 is DFQATT and CDR2 SNEGSKA (reference sequence). CDR3 size: 15 residues. Trimming shortened V by 1 base and J by 10 bases, and 17 bases separated the two germline ends. CDR3 amino acids: CSARVRGDRRSPLHF. The CDR3 bases are TGCAGTGCTAGAGTAAGGGGGGATCGGAGATCACCCCTCCACTTT.

This clonotype was seen many times. The chain couples TRBV29-1 to TRBJ2-7; D is tentatively TRBD1 or TRBD2 (5 bases each). V dropped 6 bases and J dropped 7 bases, with 16 bases sitting between them. CDR3 length equals 12 residues. The germline CDR1 and CDR2 sequences are SQVTM and ANQGSEA. CDR3 loop: CSVLGPGGEQYF. CDR3 DNA sequence: TGCAGCGTCCTTGGGCCTGGGGGTGAGCAGTACTTC.

As to this clonotype: With a much larger clone just one base away, this may be a read error. The chain links TRBV6-5 to TRBJ1-6; D is uncertain. The CDR3 sequence is 15 residues long. CDR1 and CDR2 from the germline V gene are MNHEY and SVGAGI. The CDR3 here is CASRSGIPGSSPRHF. Written as DNA, the CDR3 is TGTGCCAGCAGGTCCGGGATTCCCGGCTCTTCACCCCGCCACTTT.

This clonotype was recorded at least ten times. V is TRBV20-1 and J is TRBJ2-7, with D perhaps matching TRBD2 (6 bases). The V end was cut by 5 bases, the J end by 2 bases, with 16 bases between. This CDR3 has 14 residues. The germline V gene has CDR1 DFQATT and CDR2 SNEGSKA (reference sequence). The CDR3 sequence is CSASYGTSTYEQYF. As DNA, the CDR3 is TGCAGTGCTTCCTATGGGACTTCCACCTACGAGCAGTACTTC.

Comment on this clonotype: A much larger clone lies a single base off, so this may be a read error. V and J are TRBV19 and TRBJ1-2; 7 bases align to TRBD1. Per germline, CDR1 LNHDA and CDR2 SQIVND (reference sequence). This CDR3 has 15 amino acids. The CDR3 DNA follows: TGTACCAGTAGTCCGGGACAGCAACCCGGCTATGGCTACACCTTC. This sequence encodes CTSSPGQQPGYGYTF. The full variable domain, with the rest looked up from reference TRBV19 and TRBJ1-2, is DGGITQSPKYLFRKEGQNVTLSCEQNLNHDAMYWYRQDPGQGLRLIYYSQIVNDFQKGDIAEGYSVSREKKESFPLTVTSAQKNPTAFYLCTSSPGQQPGYGYTFGSGTRLTVV.

The chain employs TRBV11-2 and TRBJ1-1; TRBD1 matches 9 bases. Germline V CDR1 and CDR2: SGHAT, FQNNGV. J lost 1 base, V lost 3 bases, and 6 bases had no gene match. The length of the CDR3 is 16 residues. CDR3 sequence (DNA): TGTGCCAGCAGCTTTACCGCGGGACAGGGGAACACTGAAGCTTTCTTT. As protein: CASSFTAGQGNTEAFF.

The genes are TRBV30 and TRBJ1-1; D is unclear. Trimming cost V 0 bases and J 9 bases, with 14 bases left between them. Germline loops: CDR1 GTSNPN, CDR2 SVGIG (reference sequence). CDR3 size: 13 residues. CDR3 region: CAWSVGFGEKAFF. DNA of the CDR3: TGTGCCTGGAGTGTAGGTTTTGGGGAGAAAGCTTTCTTT.

This clonotype was observed a few times. A much larger clone differs from this one at a single base, so this may be a read error. The chain uses TRBV29-1 and TRBJ2-1, with TRBD1 matching 10 bases. The tail of the sequence fits TRBJ2-7 better, so the J call may be wrong. The CDR3 runs to 17 residues. Per the germline V gene, CDR1 is SQVTM and CDR2 is ANQGSEA. For the CDR3, the DNA is TGCAGCGTTGAACGGACAGGGGGAAAGAGGGCCTACAATGAGCAGTACTTC. Its protein is CSVERTGGKRAYNEQYF.

The V call is TRBV7-6, the J call TRBJ1-5; no firm D call. CDR1 and CDR2 from the germline V gene are SGHVS and FNYEAQ. V dropped 5 bases and J dropped 0 bases, with 17 bases sitting between them. This CDR3 has 17 residues. In nucleotides, the CDR3 is TGTGCCAGCAGCCAGGAGGTCTACAGATATAGCAATCAGCCCCAGCATTTT. It yields the protein CASSQEVYRYSNQPQHF.

In its sample, this clonotype was seen many times. The chain carries TRBV9 and TRBJ1-2; D is perhaps TRBD1 (6 bases). The V gene's germline CDR1 is SGDLS and CDR2 YYNGEE. Trimming removed 0 bases at V and 5 bases at J, with 11 bases between. The CDR3 consists of 14 residues. CDR3 in amino acids: CASSVGTGWYGYTF. DNA of the CDR3: TGTGCCAGCAGCGTAGGAACAGGGTGGTATGGCTACACCTTC.

This clonotype was seen repeatedly, ten times or more. V is TRBV15 and J is TRBJ2-1, with 9 bases that match TRBD1. The germline V gene encodes CDR1 LNHNV and CDR2 YYDKDF (reference sequence). V shed 6 bases, J shed 7 bases, and the junction held 7 bases outside the gene matches. This CDR3 spans 14 amino acids. The CDR3 region is CATSFPGTGNEQFF. CDR3 coding DNA: TGTGCCACCAGTTTTCCCGGGACAGGGAATGAGCAGTTCTTC. The whole variable domain, remainder taken from reference TRBV15 and TRBJ2-1, is DAMVIQNPRYQVTQFGKPVTLSCSQTLNHNVMYWYQQKSSQAPKLLFHYYDKDFNNEADTPDNFQSRRPNTSFCFLDIRSPGLGDTAMYLCATSFPGTGNEQFFGPGTRLTVL.

In its sample, this clonotype was seen many times. V and J are TRBV5-4 and TRBJ2-5; possibly TRBD1 for D (8 bases). This CDR3 is built from 20 residues. V was clipped by 2 bases and J by 2 bases, with 28 bases between them. Germline V gene sequence: CDR1 SGHNT, CDR2 YYREEE (reference sequence). This CDR3 reads CASSFYSGQGLRSLQETQYF. The CDR3 nucleotides are TGTGCCAGCAGCTTCTATTCAGGACAGGGACTACGGTCTTTGCAAGAGACCCAGTACTTC. Combining the CDR3 with reference TRBV5-4 and TRBJ2-5 gives the whole variable domain ETGVTQSPTHLIKTRGQQVTLRCSSQSGHNTVSWYQQALGQGPQFIFQYYREEENGRGNFPPRFSGLQFPNYSSELNVNALELDDSALYLCASSFYSGQGLRSLQETQYFGPGTRLLVL.

The CDR3 here is CASSGLDILQETQFF. CDR3 nucleotides: TGTGCCAGTAGTGGGCTGGACATCCTCCAAGAGACCCAGTTCTTC. The rearrangement links TRBV19 to TRBJ2-1; weak D call: TRBD1 (5 bases). In germline, CDR1 is LNHDA, CDR2 SQIVND (reference sequence). Between the trimmed V and J ends, which lost 5 bases and 13 bases, there was a span of 24 bases. The CDR3 runs 15 residues.

V gene TRBV6-5 combines with J gene TRBJ1-1, with D maybe TRBD1 (5 bases). The CDR3 runs 15 residues. V was pared by 2 bases and J by 3 bases, with 13 bases between. In germline, CDR1 is MNHEY, CDR2 SVGAGI. CDR3 sequence reads: CASSYGTRGDTEAFF. CDR3 DNA: TGTGCCAGCAGTTACGGGACTCGGGGGGACACTGAAGCTTTCTTT.

The V gene is TRBV7-2, the J gene TRBJ1-1; tentative D call: TRBD1 (6 bases). The CDR3 is 16 amino acids. V was cut by 0 bases and J by 1 base, with 12 bases left in between. Germline V CDR1 and CDR2: SGHTA, FQGNSA. CDR3: CASSLASGTPNTEAFF. In DNA, the CDR3 is TGTGCCAGCAGCTTAGCGTCCGGGACACCGAACACTGAAGCTTTCTTT.

This clonotype is a singleton in its sample. The V call is TRBV10-2, the J call TRBJ1-2, with 11 bases aligning to TRBD1. The CDR3 sequence is 15 residues long. Germline V CDR1 and CDR2: WSHSY, SAAADI. With 6 bases clipped from V and 4 bases from J, the junction kept 7 bases outside the gene matches. For the CDR3, the DNA is TGCGCCAGCAGACGAGGACAGGGGGCCGGCTATGGCTACACCTTC. Protein product: CASRRGQGAGYGYTF.

In its sample, this clonotype was seen many times. The CDR3: CATSDSPGTGVTDTQYF. In DNA, the CDR3 is TGTGCCACCAGTGATTCCCCCGGGACAGGGGTCACAGATACGCAGTATTTT. The chain carries TRBV24-1 and TRBJ2-3; 10 bases map to TRBD1. CDR1 and CDR2 from the germline V gene are KGHDR and SFDVKD. With V trimmed by 2 bases and J by 2 bases, 6 bases remained unmatched. The CDR3 is made up of 17 amino acids.

This clonotype was recorded many times. The rearrangement joins TRBV5-1 to TRBJ2-5, with D perhaps matching TRBD1 (7 bases). V shed 4 bases and J shed 5 bases, with 18 bases lying between them. The CDR3 sequence is 15 residues long. CDR1 and CDR2 from the germline V gene are SGHRS and YFSETQ. The CDR3 DNA follows: TGCGCCAGCAGCCGTGGACAGGCGGCGGGGGAGACCCAGTACTTC. Amino acid sequence: CASSRGQAAGETQYF.

This clonotype has ten or more counts. In nucleotides, the CDR3 is TGCAGTGCTAGAGATGAGGAACAGACCTCCGAGCAGTACTTC. The encoded protein is CSARDEEQTSEQYF. This rearrangement joins TRBV20-1 to TRBJ2-7; D remains unclear. Trimming shortened V by 0 bases and J by 6 bases, and 15 bases separated the two germline ends. This CDR3 region has 14 residues. Germline V gene data show CDR1 as DFQATT and CDR2 as SNEGSKA (reference sequence).